Described below is a single T cell receptor beta chain sequence and its context. This clonotype was detected ten times or more. The antigen this receptor binds is unknown. There are no base qualities to consult, and no much larger clone falls within one base. The method behind the library was 5' RACE. TCRdb names NextSeq 500 as the instrument used. To correct for sequencing error and PCR bias, the TCR library protocol tagged individual cDNA molecules with unique molecular identifiers. Both TCR alpha and beta chains were sequenced, and tight co-correlation was observed between alpha and beta sequence abundances in each sample. Turning to the authors' computational methods: Decombinator V4 was used to annotate the V gene, J gene and CDR3 of the TCR sequences. TCRs were defined as expanded if a significant change between any two time points was detected under a Poisson model with p below 0.0001. TCR abundances were normalised to the total number of TCRs sequenced per sample and expressed as counts per million. MAIT TCRs were defined by TRAV1-2 paired with TRAJ12, TRAJ20 or TRAJ33, and iNKT TCRs by TRAV10 paired with TRAJ18. VDJdb, accessed 1 November 2021, was searched for CMV, EBV and SARS-CoV-2 annotated TCRs, excluding TCRs annotated for multiple antigens. In TCRdb, the public reads were trimmed at Q25 with fastp and aligned with MiXCR, with productive beta chains retained. A single entry per CDR3 protein holds the most common genes and DNA from its merged rows. None of the V and J calls come from the authors' own analysis; TCRdb made them. The sample table records just under 65,000 distinct CDR3 sequences; 5.9% of these occur just once. 3% to 4% of the sample is held by the ten biggest clonotypes.

This sample is part of a study of early T cells in non-severe SARS-CoV-2 infection (dated by TCRdb to the early 2020s). Broadly, across the study: TCR sequencing used bulk RNA from unsorted whole blood, so alpha and beta chains could not be paired. Broader findings and caveats from the paper: VDJdb matching was skewed toward anti-spike CD8 responses and likely underestimated virus-specific expansions by missing private and CD4 specificities.

A case-control design nested within a healthcare worker cohort in London, UK, was used, with weekly nasopharyngeal swab PCR tests and blood sampling performed. Between 23 and 31 March 2020, the week of the UK lockdown, healthcare workers were enrolled and then followed up weekly for as long as 16 weeks. V is shortened by 6 bases, J by 3 bases, and the region joining them spans 15 bases. From cysteine to phenylalanine, the CDR3 is 14 amino acids long. Only the CDR3 portion is preserved as DNA: 42 bases, with reading frame beginning at the first base. CDR1 and CDR2, per the germline V gene, are MNHEY and SVGAGI.

The source material was whole blood, sampled at baseline. The chain links TRBV6-5 with TRBJ2-7; the D gene could be TRBD1 or TRBD2, each one agreeing over 5 bases. The sequence was obtained from an adult who was a healthcare worker with PCR-confirmed SARS-CoV-2 infection or an uninfected control (not recorded which). This receptor has the CDR3 CASREDGTDYEQYF. At the DNA level, the sequence is TGTGCCAGCAGGGAGGACGGGACGGACTACGAGCAGTACTTC.